This TCR beta chain was observed in a study of regulatory T cells in long-lasting Graves disease. Time point denoted: newly diagnosed GD, antithyroid drugs for less than 3 months. RNA from PBMCs was the source of the TCR library. This clonotype was seen at least ten times. Antigen unknown. Study-level points and caveats: The study examined only peripheral blood, not thyroid tissue.

HTBI primers from iRepertoire and Arm-PCR of CDR3 regions yielded the TCR beta libraries. TCRdb re-analysed the multiplex PCR reads in MiXCR, keeping a single row per CDR3 protein. This table has fewer than 400,000 distinct CDR3 sequences, over 15% appearing once. The source was peripheral blood mononuclear cells (PBMCs), collected at new diagnosis, from a patient treated with antithyroid drugs. The TCR comes from a female donor with Graves disease.

The CDR3 DNA reads as TGTGCCAGCAGGGTGGGGTCTGAAGCTTTCTTT. Its protein is CASRVGSEAFF. The V call is TRBV12-3 or TRBV12-4, the J call TRBJ1-1; the D is unclear. The CDR3 loop spans 11 amino acids. V lost 6 bases to trimming and J lost 6 bases, with 8 bases between them.